This T cell receptor beta chain was sequenced for a study of identical twins. This clonotype has ten or more counts. The CDR3 has 13 residues. Between the trimmed V and J ends, which lost 0 bases and 4 bases, there was a span of 3 bases. CDR1 LGHNA and CDR2 YSLEER come from the germline V gene. TCRdb fed the 5' RACE reads into MiXCR, producing one record per CDR3 protein. The table includes under 800,000 distinct CDR3 sequences, around 21% detected once. The sample was also linked to a second study, of T cells expressing NK-cell markers.

The sequence was collected from a woman younger than 35 in good health. The sequenced sample consisted of PBMCs. The V and J genes are TRBV4-3 and TRBJ2-2; D unclear. The CDR3 DNA sequence: TGCGCCAGCAGCCAAGATGGCACCGGGGAGCTGTTTTTT. Its protein is CASSQDGTGELFF.